This T cell receptor (beta chain) came from a study of immune evolution from preneoplasia to lung adenocarcinoma. V dropped 1 base and J dropped 6 bases, with 13 bases sitting between them. The CDR3 spans 15 residues. Clones were sequenced by immunoSEQ multiplex PCR, and TCRdb holds only the in-frame ones, with some missing. The table includes about 14,000 clones, about four fifths detected once. Macro-dissection enriched premalignant or tumor cells before nucleic acid extraction. This sequence originates from a person aged 55-85 years with lung adenocarcinoma. V and J are TRBV23-1 and TRBJ2-1; D might be TRBD1 or TRBD2, each matching 5 bases. TRBV23-1 is treated as an ORF (open reading frame) with a function not yet certain. Sequencing was performed on FFPE minimally invasive lung adenocarcinoma tissue. The chain's CDR3 is CASSQLGVEGNEQFF. DNA of the CDR3: TGCGCCAGCAGTCAATTGGGGGTTGAAGGCAATGAGCAGTTCTTC.